The present TCR beta chain was sequenced within a study of cytomegalovirus exposure and HLA in healthy donors. For the study at large: In terms of ancestry, the Caucasian-associated cluster contained more than 65% of the approximately 400 genotyped donors. Points from the study as a whole: Equally common other TCR beta chains were less clonally expanded than HLA-associated ones, a later analysis found.

V shed 6 bases and J 3 bases; nucleotides not matched to a gene: 5. The CDR3 runs 13 residues. Germline values: CDR1 MNHEY, CDR2 SMNVEV (reference sequence). This clone was picked up one time. The antigen is unknown. The PCR used 60 Vbeta and 13 Jbeta primers. The assay was immunoSEQ multiplex PCR, and TCRdb's table has in-frame clones only and misses some. Among approximately 190,000 clones, roughly 74% were seen once, and the ten largest hold 1.5% to 2%. This receptor was taken from a woman in her twenties or thirties in good health and CMV-seronegative. Specimen: PBMCs. The chain links TRBV27 to TRBJ2-7; TRBD2 agrees at 7 bases. DNA of the CDR3: TGTGCCAGCAGGGAGGCTAGCGGCTACGAGCAGTACTTC. This encodes CASREASGYEQYF.